This T cell receptor beta chain was sequenced during a study of PD-1 blockade in classical Hodgkin lymphoma. Study-wide results and limits: Exclusion applied to patients who initiated nivolumab less than 1 year following ASCT. Similar baseline diversity was found in complete responders and newly diagnosed patients.

This table comes from immunoSEQ multiplex PCR, and its TCRdb copy is limited to in-frame clones, with some not included. The sample consists of some 93,000 clones, over 75% of them appearing once. This clone was detected once. Its antigen is still unknown. Relative to the germline gene, one junction end is altered; a read error may explain this. The CDR3 covers 16 residues. Germline values: CDR1 SSHAT, CDR2 FNYEAQ (reference sequence). Specified time point: cycle 4 day 1 (C4D1), after 6 weeks of nivolumab. Relapses following autologous stem cell transplantation were seen in all patients, with brentuximab vedotin exposure varying. Complete response, partial response or progressive disease constituted the best response categories observed.

The V gene is TRBV7-7, the J gene TRBJ2-5; 9 nucleotides align to TRBD2. The sample was peripheral blood mononuclear cells (PBMCs), taken before the fourth cycle of nivolumab. This clonotype was obtained from a human donor with classical Hodgkin lymphoma. In nucleotides, the CDR3 is TGTGCTAGCAGCTTACAGTCGCTAGCGGGGAGGGAGACCCAGTACTTC. Protein product: CASSLQSLAGRETQYF. Filled out from reference TRBV7-7 and TRBJ2-5, the complete variable domain reads GAGVSQSPRYKVTKRGQDVTLRCDPISSHATLYWYQQALGQGPEFLTYFNYEAQPDKSGLPSDRFSAERPEGSISTLTIQRTEQRDSAMYRCASSLQSLAGRETQYFGPGTRLLVL.